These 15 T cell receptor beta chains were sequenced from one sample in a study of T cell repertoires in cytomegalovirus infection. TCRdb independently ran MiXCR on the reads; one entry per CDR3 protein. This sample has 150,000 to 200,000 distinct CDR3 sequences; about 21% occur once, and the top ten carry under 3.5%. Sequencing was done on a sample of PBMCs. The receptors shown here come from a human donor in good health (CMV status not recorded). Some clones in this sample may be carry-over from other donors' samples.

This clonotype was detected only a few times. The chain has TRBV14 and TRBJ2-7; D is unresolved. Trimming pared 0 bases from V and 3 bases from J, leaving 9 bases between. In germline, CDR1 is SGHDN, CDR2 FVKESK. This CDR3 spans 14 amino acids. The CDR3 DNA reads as TGTGCCAGCAGCCAAGATCTTCGAGACTACGAGCAGTACTTC. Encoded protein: CASSQDLRDYEQYF.

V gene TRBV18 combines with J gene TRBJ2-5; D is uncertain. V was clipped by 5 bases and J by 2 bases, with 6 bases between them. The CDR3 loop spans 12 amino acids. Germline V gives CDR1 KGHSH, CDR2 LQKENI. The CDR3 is CASSGIQETQYF. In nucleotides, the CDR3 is TGTGCCAGCTCAGGCATTCAAGAGACCCAGTACTTC.

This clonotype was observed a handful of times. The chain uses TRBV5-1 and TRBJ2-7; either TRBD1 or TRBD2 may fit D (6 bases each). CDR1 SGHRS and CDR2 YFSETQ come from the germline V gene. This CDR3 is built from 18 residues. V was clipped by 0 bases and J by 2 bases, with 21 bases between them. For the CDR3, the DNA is TGCGCCAGCAGCTTGGTCGGGGGCGCAAATATGGGAACCTACGAGCAGTACTTC. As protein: CASSLVGGANMGTYEQYF.

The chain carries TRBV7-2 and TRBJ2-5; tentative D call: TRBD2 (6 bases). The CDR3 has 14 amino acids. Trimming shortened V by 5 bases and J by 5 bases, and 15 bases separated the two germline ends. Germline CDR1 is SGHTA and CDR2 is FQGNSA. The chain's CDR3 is CASSPHLGRETQYF. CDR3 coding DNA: TGTGCCAGCAGCCCGCATTTGGGGAGGGAGACCCAGTACTTC.

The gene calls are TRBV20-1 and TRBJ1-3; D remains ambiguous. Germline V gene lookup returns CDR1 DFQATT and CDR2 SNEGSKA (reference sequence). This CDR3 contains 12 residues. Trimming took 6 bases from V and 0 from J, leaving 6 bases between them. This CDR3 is CSAPSSGNTIYF. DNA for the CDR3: TGCAGTGCCCCGAGCTCTGGAAACACCATATATTTT.

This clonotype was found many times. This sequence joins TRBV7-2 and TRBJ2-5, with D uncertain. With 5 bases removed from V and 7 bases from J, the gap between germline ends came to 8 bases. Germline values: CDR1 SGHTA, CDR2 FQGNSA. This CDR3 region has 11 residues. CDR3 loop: CASSPGRTQYF. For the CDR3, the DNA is TGTGCCAGCAGCCCCGGAAGGACCCAGTACTTC. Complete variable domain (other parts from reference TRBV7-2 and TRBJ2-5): GAGVSQSPSNKVTEKGKDVELRCDPISGHTALYWYRQSLGQGLEFLIYFQGNSAPDKSGLPSDRFSAERTGGSVSTLTIQRTQQEDSAVYLCASSPGRTQYFGPGTRLLVL.

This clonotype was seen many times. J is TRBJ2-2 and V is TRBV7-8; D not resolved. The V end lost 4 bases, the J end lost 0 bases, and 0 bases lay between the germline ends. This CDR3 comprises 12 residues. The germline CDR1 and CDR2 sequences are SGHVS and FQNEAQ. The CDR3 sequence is CASSSNTGELFF. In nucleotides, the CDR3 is TGTGCCAGCAGCTCGAACACCGGGGAGCTGTTTTTT.

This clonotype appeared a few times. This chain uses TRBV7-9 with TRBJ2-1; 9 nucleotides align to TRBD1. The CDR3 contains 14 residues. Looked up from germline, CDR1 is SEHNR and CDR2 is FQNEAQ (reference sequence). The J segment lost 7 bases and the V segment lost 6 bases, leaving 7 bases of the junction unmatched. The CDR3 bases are TGTGCCAGCAGGCTCGGGACAGGGACTAATGAGCAGTTCTTC. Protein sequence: CASRLGTGTNEQFF.

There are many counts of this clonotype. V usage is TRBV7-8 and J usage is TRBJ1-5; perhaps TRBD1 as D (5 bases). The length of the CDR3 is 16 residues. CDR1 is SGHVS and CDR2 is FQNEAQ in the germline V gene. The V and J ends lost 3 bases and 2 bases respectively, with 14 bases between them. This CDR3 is CASSLGRSRRNQPQHF. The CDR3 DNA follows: TGTGCCAGCAGCTTGGGGCGCAGCAGGCGCAATCAGCCCCAGCATTTT.

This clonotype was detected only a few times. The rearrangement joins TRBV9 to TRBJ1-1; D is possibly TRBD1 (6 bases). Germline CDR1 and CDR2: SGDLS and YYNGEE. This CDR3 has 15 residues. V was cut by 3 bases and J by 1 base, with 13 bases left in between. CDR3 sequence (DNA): TGTGCCAGCAGCGGGCCGGGACATTCGAACACTGAAGCTTTCTTT. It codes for CASSGPGHSNTEAFF.

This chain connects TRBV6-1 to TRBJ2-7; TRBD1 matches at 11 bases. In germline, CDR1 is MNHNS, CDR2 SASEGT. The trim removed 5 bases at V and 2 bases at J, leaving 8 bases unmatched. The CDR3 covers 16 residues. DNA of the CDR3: TGTGCCAGCAGTCGAGTCGGGACAGGGGGACCCTACGAGCAGTACTTC. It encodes CASSRVGTGGPYEQYF.

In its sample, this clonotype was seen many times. The CDR3 loop is CASSQEARVRETQYF. CDR3 in DNA: TGCGCCAGCAGCCAAGAGGCCAGGGTCCGGGAGACCCAGTACTTC. The rearrangement links TRBV4-3 to TRBJ2-5; tentatively, D is TRBD1 (5 bases). Trimming cost V 0 bases and J 5 bases, with 13 bases left between them. The CDR3 runs 15 residues. Germline V gene lookup returns CDR1 LGHNA and CDR2 YSLEER.

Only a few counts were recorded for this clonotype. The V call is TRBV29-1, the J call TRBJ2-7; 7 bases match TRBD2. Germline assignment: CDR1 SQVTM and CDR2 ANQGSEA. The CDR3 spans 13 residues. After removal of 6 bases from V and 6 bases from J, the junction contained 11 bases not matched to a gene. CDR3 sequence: CSVGTVGEGEQYF. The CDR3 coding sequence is TGCAGCGTCGGGACGGTCGGGGAGGGCGAGCAGTACTTC.

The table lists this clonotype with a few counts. DNA for the CDR3: TGTGCCAGCAGCGCGGACAGGCTCAACTATGGCTACACCTTC. Amino acids: CASSADRLNYGYTF. V is TRBV5-6 and J is TRBJ1-2; 7 positions agree with TRBD1. The V and J ends lost 4 bases and 2 bases, in that order; junction bases with no gene match: 5. This CDR3 has 14 residues. Germline V gene data show CDR1 as SGHDT and CDR2 as YYEEEE.

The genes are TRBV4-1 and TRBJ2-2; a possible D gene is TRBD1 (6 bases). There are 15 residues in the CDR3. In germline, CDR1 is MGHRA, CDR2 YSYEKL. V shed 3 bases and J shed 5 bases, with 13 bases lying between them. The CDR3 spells CASSHTRQETGELFF. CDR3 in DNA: TGCGCCAGCAGCCACACAAGACAGGAAACCGGGGAGCTGTTTTTT.